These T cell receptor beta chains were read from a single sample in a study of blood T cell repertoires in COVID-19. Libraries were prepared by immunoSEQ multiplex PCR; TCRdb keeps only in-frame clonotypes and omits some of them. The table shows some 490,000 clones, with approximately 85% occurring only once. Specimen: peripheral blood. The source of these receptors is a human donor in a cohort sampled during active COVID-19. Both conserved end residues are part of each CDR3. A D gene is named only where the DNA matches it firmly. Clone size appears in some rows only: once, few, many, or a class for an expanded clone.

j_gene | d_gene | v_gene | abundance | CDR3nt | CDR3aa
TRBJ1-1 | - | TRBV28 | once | TGTGCCAGCCAGGGGAACACTGAAGCTTTCTTT | CASQGNTEAFF
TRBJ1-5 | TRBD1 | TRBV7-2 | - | TGTGCCAGCAGCTTTCAGGGACAGGTTCGGCAGCCCCAGCATTTT | CASSFQGQVRQPQHF
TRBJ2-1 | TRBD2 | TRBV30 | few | TGTGCCTGGTCCCTAACCCAAGGGGGCGTGTGGGCCACCGCTAGCGGGAGGGCCGGTGAGCAGTTCTTC | CAWSLTQGGVWATASGRAGEQFF
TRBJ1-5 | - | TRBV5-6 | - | TGTGCCAGCAGCTTGAGAGGGAACGGCAATCAGCCCCAGCATTTT | CASSLRGNGNQPQHF
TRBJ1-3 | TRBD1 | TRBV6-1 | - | TGTGCCAGCAGTGAAGAGGACAGGTGGAGAAACACCATATATTTT | CASSEEDRWRNTIYF
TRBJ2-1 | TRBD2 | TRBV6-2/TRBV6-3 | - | TGTGCCAGCAGTTACGGTCCGGGGCGGGGGTCCTACAATGAGCAGTTCTTC | CASSYGPGRGSYNEQFF
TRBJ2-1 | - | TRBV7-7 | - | TGTGCTAGCAGCTTAGAGGCGGGCCCAATTGATGAGCAGTTCTTC | CASSLEAGPIDEQFF
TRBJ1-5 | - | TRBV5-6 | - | TGTGCCAGCAGCTTCCTGGACAGCCCCTATCAGCCCCAGCATTTT | CASSFLDSPYQPQHF
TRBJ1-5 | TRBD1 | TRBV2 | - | TGTGCCAGCAGTTGGACAGGGCAAATCAATCAGCCCCAGCATTTT | CASSWTGQINQPQHF
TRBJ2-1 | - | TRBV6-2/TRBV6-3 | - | TGTGCCAGCAGCCACCACGTCTCGGGGGTCAATGAGCAGTTCTTC | CASSHHVSGVNEQFF
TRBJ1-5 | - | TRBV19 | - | TGTGCCAGTAGTATGCTGCAGGGACATAGCAATCAGCCCCAGCATTTT | CASSMLQGHSNQPQHF
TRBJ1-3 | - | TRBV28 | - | TGTGCCAGCAGTTTATTAGGGGCTAGTGGAAACACCATATATTTT | CASSLLGASGNTIYF
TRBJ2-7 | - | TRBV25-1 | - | TGTGCCAGCAGTAACCGGGACATCAACCCCTACGAGCAGTACTTC | CASSNRDINPYEQYF
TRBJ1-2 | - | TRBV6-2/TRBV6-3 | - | TGTGCCAGCAGTAAAAGGCAGGGGAACTATGGCTACACCTTC | CASSKRQGNYGYTF
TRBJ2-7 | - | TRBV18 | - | TGTGCCAGCTCACCGACAGGCAACGCCTACGAGCAGTACTTC | CASSPTGNAYEQYF
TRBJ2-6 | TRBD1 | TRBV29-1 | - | TGCAGCGTTGAAGAGGGCGACAGGGGAGCCTCTGGGGCCAACGTCCTGACTTTC | CSVEEGDRGASGANVLTF
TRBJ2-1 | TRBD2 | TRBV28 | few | TGTGCCAGCAGTTTTAGCGGGAGGGCCTCGGATGAGCAGTTCTTC | CASSFSGRASDEQFF
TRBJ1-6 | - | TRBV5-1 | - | TGCGCCAGCAGCTTGGGAGATATGCCCCTCCACTTT | CASSLGDMPLHF
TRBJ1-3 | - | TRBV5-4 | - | TGTGCCAGCAGCTTGGGGAGTTTAAGGGGGTCTGGAAACACCATATATTTT | CASSLGSLRGSGNTIYF
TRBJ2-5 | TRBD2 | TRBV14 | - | TGTGCCAGCAGCGTCGGGACTAGCGTTTACGTTGAGACCCAGTACTTC | CASSVGTSVYVETQYF
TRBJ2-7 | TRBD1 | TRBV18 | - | TGTGCCAGCTCACCCCAGGGGGAAAGCTCCTACGAGCAGTACTTC | CASSPQGESSYEQYF
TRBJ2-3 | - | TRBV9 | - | TGTGCCAGCAGCGTAGCAGGTGGGAGAGCCCCAGATACGCAGTATTTT | CASSVAGGRAPDTQYF
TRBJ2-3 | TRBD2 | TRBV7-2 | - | TGTGCCAGCAGCTTATTAGCGGGCGGGAGGGCCAGGGCAGATACGCAGTATTTT | CASSLLAGGRARADTQYF
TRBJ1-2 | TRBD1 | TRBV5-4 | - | TGTGCCAGCGGCCCGGGACAGGGCCCTCCTAACTATGGCTACACCTTC | CASGPGQGPPNYGYTF
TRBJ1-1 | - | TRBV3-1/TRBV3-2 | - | TGTGCCAGCAGCCAAGCGGGGAAGGGAGCTTTCTTT | CASSQAGKGAFF
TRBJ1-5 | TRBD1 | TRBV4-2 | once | TGTGCCAGCAGCGACCAAGGACAGGGGGCAAATCAGCCCCAGCATTTT | CASSDQGQGANQPQHF
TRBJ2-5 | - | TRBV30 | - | TGTGCCTGGAGTGTTGGAGTAGCACGGGAGACCCAGTACTTC | CAWSVGVARETQYF
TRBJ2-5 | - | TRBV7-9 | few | TGTGCCAGCAGCTTAACACAGAAGACCCAGTACTTC | CASSLTQKTQYF
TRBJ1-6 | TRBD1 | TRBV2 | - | TGTGCCAGCTGTGAGGACAGGAATTCACCCCTCCACTTT | CASCEDRNSPLHF
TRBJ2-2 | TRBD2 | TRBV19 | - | TGTGCCAGTAGTAGAGGGACTAGAATGTTGTCCGGGGAGCTGTTTTTT | CASSRGTRMLSGELFF
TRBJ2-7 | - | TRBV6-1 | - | TGTGCCAGCAGTGAACCCGCGAGGAAGGCCTACGAGCAGTACTTC | CASSEPARKAYEQYF
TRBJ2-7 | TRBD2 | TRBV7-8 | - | TGTGCCAGCACCCGAAAGGACGCGGTGGATTCTAGCGGGAGGGCCCTCTCCTACGAGCAGTACTTC | CASTRKDAVDSSGRALSYEQYF
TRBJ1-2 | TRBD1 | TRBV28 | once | TGTGCCAGCCGCACGACGGGACAGGGTCCCTATGGCTACACCTTC | CASRTTGQGPYGYTF
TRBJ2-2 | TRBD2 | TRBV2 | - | TGTGCCAGCAGTGAGGGACTAGCGAGCACCGGGGAGCTGTTTTTT | CASSEGLASTGELFF
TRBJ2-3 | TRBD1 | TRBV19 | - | TGTGCCAGTAGTCTCCGACAGGGTCCAGATACGCAGTATTTT | CASSLRQGPDTQYF
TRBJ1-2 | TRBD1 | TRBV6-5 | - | TGTGCCAGCAGGCGACCCGGGACAGGGACGTATGGCTACACCTTC | CASRRPGTGTYGYTF
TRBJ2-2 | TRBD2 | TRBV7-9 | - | TGTGCCAGCAGCTCCGAGCCGGGACTAAACACCGGGGAGCTGTTTTTT | CASSSEPGLNTGELFF
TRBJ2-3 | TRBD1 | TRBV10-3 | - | TGTGCCATCAAGGACAGGGGGGGCGATACGCAGTATTTT | CAIKDRGGDTQYF
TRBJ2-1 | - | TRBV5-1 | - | TGCGCCAGCAGCTTGGCAACAGGGATGGCCTACAATGAGCAGTTCTTC | CASSLATGMAYNEQFF
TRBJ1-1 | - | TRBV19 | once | TGTGCCAGTAGTATTCAGGGCAGGAACACTGAAGCTTTCTTT | CASSIQGRNTEAFF
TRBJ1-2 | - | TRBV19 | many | TGTGCCAGTAGTATCGGGCGGACACCCTATGGCTACACCTTC | CASSIGRTPYGYTF
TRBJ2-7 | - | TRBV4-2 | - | TGTGCCAGCAGCCAAGAGGCTAGCCATAACTCCTACGAGCAGTACTTC | CASSQEASHNSYEQYF